The present entry profiles one TCR beta chain with its context. This sample was included in a study of blood T cells in healthy people across ages. Trimming at V came to 5 bases and at J to 0 bases, leaving 8 bases not matched to a gene. This CDR3 comprises 18 residues. The second PCR ran roughly 6 to 11 cycles with a sample-barcoded 5' primer and J-beta primers. One entry per CDR3 protein, called by TCRdb with MiXCR from the 5' RACE reads. The data show just over 1 million distinct CDR3 sequences, 40% to 50% seen once. This TCR was recovered from a woman in her fifties or sixties in good health. This rearrangement joins TRBV12-3 or TRBV12-4 to TRBJ2-6, with 9 bases lining up with TRBD1. Sequencing was done on a sample of blood. The CDR3 protein is CASSPQGAPLSGANVLTF. The CDR3, as DNA: TGTGCCAGCAGTCCACAGGGGGCTCCCCTCTCTGGGGCCAACGTCCTGACTTTC.